These 17 T cell receptor beta chains came from one sample sequenced in a study of blood T cell repertoires in COVID-19. The table came from immunoSEQ multiplex PCR; TCRdb's copy has only in-frame clones and leaves some out. The table shows a few hundred thousand clones, with approximately 91% occurring only once. What was sequenced was PBMCs or T cells enriched from blood (not recorded which). These receptors were taken from a woman aged 40 to 50 who had been exposed to COVID-19.

The V call is TRBV3-1 (or the pseudogene TRBV3-2), the J call TRBJ2-7, with a tentative D call TRBD2 (7 bases). This CDR3 is built from 14 residues. The V gene's germline CDR1 is LGHDT and CDR2 YNNKEL (reference sequence). Trimming removed 3 bases at V and 2 bases at J, with 11 bases between. CDR3 sequence reads: CASSQRGGPYEQYF. CDR3 in DNA: TGTGCCAGCAGCCAGCGCGGGGGCCCCTACGAGCAGTACTTC.

The chain combines TRBV30 with TRBJ2-5, with 8 bases that match TRBD2. The CDR3 is 14 residues long. Germline CDR1 and CDR2: GTSNPN and SVGIG (reference sequence). Trimming removed 5 bases from V and 3 bases from J; junction bases left unmatched: 8. As DNA, the CDR3 is TGTGCCTGGCAGACGGGACTAGGGAAAGAGACCCAGTACTTC. Its translation: CAWQTGLGKETQYF.

V gene TRBV7-9 combines with J gene TRBJ1-4; D gene unclear. This CDR3 is 16 amino acids long. Trimming cost V 4 bases and J 4 bases, with 16 bases left between them. CDR1 SEHNR and CDR2 FQNEAQ come from the germline V gene (reference sequence). Here the CDR3 reads CASSYDPGVFNEKLFF. The CDR3 DNA follows: TGTGCCAGCAGCTACGACCCCGGGGTCTTTAATGAAAAACTGTTTTTT.

J is TRBJ2-1 and V is TRBV10-3; 7 nucleotides match TRBD2. The junction had 6 bases not matched to a gene; V was cut back by 9 bases and J by 7 bases. This CDR3 spans 12 amino acids. Germline V lookup: CDR1 ENHRY, CDR2 SYGVKD. The DNA for the CDR3 is TGTGCCATTCTGGGCGGGGGTAATGAGCAGTTCTTC. Protein sequence: CAILGGGNEQFF.

This chain connects TRBV5-5 to TRBJ1-5; D is possibly TRBD1 (5 bases). This CDR3 region has 16 residues. In germline, CDR1 is SGHKS, CDR2 YYEKEE (reference sequence). V shed 4 bases and J shed 6 bases, with 20 bases lying between them. The CDR3 sequence: CASSTTPMTAGQPQHF. Written as DNA, the CDR3 is TGTGCCAGCAGCACAACCCCAATGACAGCGGGTCAGCCCCAGCATTTT.

This rearrangement joins TRBV19 to TRBJ1-5; D not certain. This CDR3 has 13 amino acids. With 6 bases removed from V and 4 bases from J, the gap between germline ends came to 10 bases. Germline V gene sequence: CDR1 LNHDA, CDR2 SQIVND (reference sequence). The chain's CDR3 is CASRHRTNQPQHF. CDR3 nucleotides: TGTGCCAGTAGGCACAGAACAAATCAGCCCCAGCATTTT.

The chain joins TRBV19 to TRBJ1-5; no definite D call. Germline V lookup: CDR1 LNHDA, CDR2 SQIVND (reference sequence). V lost 7 bases and J lost 3, with 13 bases in between. The CDR3 consists of 14 residues. DNA of the CDR3: TGTGCCAGTACCTACGGCGGGGACAATCAGCCCCAGCATTTT. Translating gives CASTYGGDNQPQHF.

The gene calls are TRBV5-4 and TRBJ1-3; D gene uncertain. V shed 4 bases and J shed 4 bases, with 18 bases lying between them. The germline V gene has CDR1 SGHNT and CDR2 YYREEE (reference sequence). The length of the CDR3 is 16 residues. The CDR3 sequence is CASSPSGGLGGNTIYF. CDR3 coding DNA: TGTGCCAGCAGCCCCTCTGGAGGTCTGGGGGGAAACACCATATATTTT.

The V gene is TRBV6-5, the J gene TRBJ1-2; 8 bases match TRBD1. CDR1 is MNHEY, CDR2 SVGAGI, per germline. J lost 4 bases, V lost 2 bases, and 9 bases had no gene match. The CDR3 sequence is 16 residues long. CDR3: CASSYQTGVGPYGYTF. The CDR3 DNA reads as TGTGCCAGCAGTTACCAGACAGGGGTGGGTCCCTATGGCTACACCTTC.

CDR3 amino acids: CSVTGTSGTPGLKNEQFF. CDR3 nucleotide sequence: TGCAGCGTTACCGGGACTAGCGGGACTCCCGGCCTAAAAAATGAGCAGTTCTTC. The rearrangement links TRBV29-1 to TRBJ2-1; 13 bases are shared with TRBD2. CDR3 size: 18 residues. With V trimmed by 5 bases and J by 7 bases, 17 bases remained unmatched. Looked up from germline, CDR1 is SQVTM and CDR2 is ANQGSEA.

The gene calls are TRBV30 and TRBJ2-1; the match to TRBD2 covers 9 bases. Germline V gene lookup returns CDR1 GTSNPN and CDR2 SVGIG (reference sequence). The CDR3 loop spans 15 amino acids. V trimming: 0 bases; J trimming: 9 bases; junction bases outside the gene matches: 9. Here the CDR3 reads CAWSVVRGGAGEQFF. As DNA, the CDR3 is TGTGCCTGGAGTGTGGTGCGCGGGGGGGCTGGTGAGCAGTTCTTC. The variable domain in full, with the rest retrieved from reference TRBV30 and TRBJ2-1, is SQTIHQWPATLVQPVGSPLSLECTVEGTSNPNLYWYRQAAGRGLQLLFYSVGIGQISSEVPQNLSASRPQDRQFILSSKKLLLSDSGFYLCAWSVVRGGAGEQFFGPGTRLTVL.

This chain uses TRBV27 with TRBJ1-1, with D uncertain. Trimming took off 6 bases at V and 1 base at J, with 12 bases between the two ends. The germline CDR1 and CDR2 sequences are MNHEY and SMNVEV (reference sequence). This CDR3 region has 14 residues. This CDR3 reads CASSPVLANTEAFF. DNA for the CDR3: TGTGCCAGCAGCCCTGTTTTGGCGAACACTGAAGCTTTCTTT.

V is TRBV15 and J is TRBJ2-1, with TRBD2 matching 7 bases. The CDR3 contains 15 residues. The V and J ends lost 5 bases and 8 bases, in that order; junction bases with no gene match: 12. Germline V gene lookup returns CDR1 LNHNV and CDR2 YYDKDF (reference sequence). CDR3 bases: TGTGCCACCAGCTTTAGGGAGGGCGGTAGGGATGAGCAGTTCTTC. Protein: CATSFREGGRDEQFF.

This clone is a singleton in its sample. The rearrangement uses TRBV7-9 and TRBJ2-7, with D possibly matching TRBD2 (5 bases). The CDR3 runs to 16 residues. Between the trimmed V and J ends, which lost 1 base and 4 bases, there was a span of 17 bases. Germline V lookup: CDR1 SEHNR, CDR2 FQNEAQ (reference sequence). The CDR3, as DNA: TGTGCCAGCAGCTTAGTTAGGGCCCTAGCAGAGTACGAGCAGTACTTC. Protein product: CASSLVRALAEYEQYF.

This sequence joins TRBV7-4 and TRBJ1-5, with D unresolved. Germline CDR1 reads SGHVT; CDR2 reads SQSDAQ. Trimming pared 8 bases from V and 2 bases from J, leaving 25 bases between. The CDR3 extends over 18 amino acids. CDR3 amino acids: CASRGPKTPLNGNQPQHF. DNA of the CDR3: TGTGCCAGCCGAGGCCCCAAAACACCACTAAACGGCAATCAGCCCCAGCATTTT.

The genes are TRBV3-1 (or the pseudogene TRBV3-2) and TRBJ1-3, with D possibly TRBD1 on 6 matching bases. The CDR3 totals 13 residues. The V end was cut by 6 bases, the J end by 4 bases, with 10 bases between. CDR1 and CDR2 (germline): LGHDT, YNNKEL (reference sequence). CDR3 sequence: CASSHRAGNTIYF. In nucleotides, the CDR3 is TGTGCCAGCAGTCACAGGGCCGGAAACACCATATATTTT.

V is TRBV10-3 and J is TRBJ1-1; D gene unclear. V gave up 7 bases and J gave up 4 bases, with 22 bases separating them. Germline-derived CDR1 and CDR2 are ENHRY and SYGVKD. CDR3 length: 16 residues. The CDR3 nucleotides read TGTGCCATCACTCGTACCGTCGGAGAGGCCAGCACTGAAGCTTTCTTT. Protein product: CAITRTVGEASTEAFF.